The 22 T cell receptor beta chains below were found in one sample sequenced in a study of post-analysis software for immune sequencing data. For these TCRs, the target antigens are not known. cDNA libraries of TCR beta carried unique molecular identifiers. TCRdb itself ran the PCR reads through MiXCR, one entry per CDR3 protein. Of about 200,000 distinct CDR3 sequences listed, approximately 29% are singletons. General study findings and limits: Roughly five TRBV segments appeared more often in patients than in controls, and TRBV5-6, TRBV5-1 and TRBV20-1 were among these.

Sequenced input: blood. The receptors here all came from a girl aged 2 to 17 with multiple sclerosis.

The chain uses TRBV7-9 and TRBJ2-2; 9 nucleotides align to TRBD1. Trimming took 5 bases from V and 1 from J; bases not matched to a gene: 2. CDR1 is SEHNR, CDR2 FQNEAQ, per germline (reference sequence). There are 15 residues in the CDR3. CDR3 amino acids: CASSRTGVNTGELFF. CDR3 sequence (DNA): TGTGCCAGCAGCCGGACAGGGGTGAACACCGGGGAGCTGTTTTTT.

On this clonotype: A read error may explain this, as a much larger clone is one base away. The rearrangement links TRBV7-8 to TRBJ2-1; 7 positions match TRBD2. The DNA end favors TRBJ2-7, so the J call may be wrong. This CDR3 is 12 amino acids long. Looked up from germline, CDR1 is SGHVS and CDR2 is FQNEAQ. In DNA, the CDR3 is TGTGCCAGGCGACTAGCCAACAATGAGCAGTACTTC. This translates into CARRLANNEQYF.

The chain recombines TRBV15 with TRBJ2-4; tentatively, D is TRBD2 (7 bases). This CDR3 comprises 20 residues. The V gene's germline CDR1 is LNHNV and CDR2 YYDKDF (reference sequence). V lost 1 base and J lost 0, with 22 bases in between. The CDR3 spells CATSRGVLAVGGGAKNIQYF. CDR3 DNA: TGTGCCACCAGCAGAGGAGTTCTCGCGGTAGGGGGGGGAGCCAAAAACATTCAGTACTTC.

The J gene is TRBJ2-4, the V gene TRBV7-8, with D possibly TRBD1 on 7 matching bases. Per germline, CDR1 SGHVS and CDR2 FQNEAQ. The V end was cut by 3 bases, the J end by 1 base, with 13 bases between. The CDR3 spans 16 residues. The CDR3 region has the DNA TGTGCCAGCAGCTTGGTTTCAGGGGGGGCCAAAAACATTCAGTACTTC. This translates into CASSLVSGGAKNIQYF.

The chain carries TRBV11-3 and TRBJ2-1; D gene ambiguous. The V and J ends lost 5 bases and 10 bases respectively, with 15 bases between them. The CDR3 runs 13 residues. CDR1 is SGHNT and CDR2 is YENEEA in the germline V gene. CDR3 bases: TGTGCCAGCAGCCAACGAGCCGGCTACGAGCAGTTCTTC. Translation gives CASSQRAGYEQFF.

The chain uses TRBV6-1 and TRBJ2-1; a weak D match, TRBD2 (6 bases). V was cut by 2 bases and J by 9 bases, with 14 bases left in between. This CDR3 region has 14 residues. Per germline, CDR1 MNHNS and CDR2 SASEGT. This CDR3 reads CASSERGRGGEQFF. The CDR3 DNA follows: TGTGCCAGCAGTGAACGCGGGCGGGGAGGTGAGCAGTTCTTC.

This clonotype was observed many times. This rearrangement joins TRBV20-1 to TRBJ2-7, with D perhaps matching TRBD1 or TRBD2 (5 bases each). V was pared by 5 bases and J by 5 bases, with 16 bases between. This CDR3 has 13 residues. The V gene's germline CDR1 is DFQATT and CDR2 SNEGSKA (reference sequence). Here the CDR3 reads CSAVWGITDEQYF. The DNA of the CDR3 is TGCAGTGCTGTCTGGGGGATCACGGACGAGCAGTACTTC.

On this clonotype itself: A read error is possible here, since a much larger clone lies one base away. The gene calls are TRBV3-1 and TRBJ2-4; 10 bases are a match to TRBD1. Germline V gives CDR1 LGHDT, CDR2 YNNKEL (reference sequence). After removal of 5 bases from V and 13 bases from J, the junction contained 14 bases not matched to a gene. CDR3 length: 15 amino acids. CDR3 residues: CASSAQWDRGHVQYF. CDR3 bases: TGTGCCAGCAGCGCCCAATGGGACAGGGGCCACGTGCAGTACTTC.

On this clonotype: This may be a read error: a much more frequent sequence differs by one nucleotide. The rearrangement joins TRBV10-3 to TRBJ2-1, with a tentative D call TRBD1 (6 bases). Germline V gene sequence: CDR1 ENHRY, CDR2 SYGVKD. The CDR3 sequence is 14 residues long. The V end was cut by 6 bases, the J end by 4 bases, with 13 bases between. The CDR3 loop reads CAIRGAGDYNEQFF. The CDR3 region has the DNA TGTGCCATCAGGGGGGCAGGAGATTACAATGAGCAGTTCTTC.

The chain combines TRBV5-1 with TRBJ1-5; TRBD1 might be the D (5 bases). The CDR3 runs 14 residues. Germline CDR1 reads SGHRS; CDR2 reads YFSETQ. Trimming left V 4 bases short and J 0 bases short, with 8 bases between. The CDR3 DNA reads as TGCGCCAGCAGCCCGACAGATAGCAATCAGCCCCAGCATTTT. Amino acid sequence: CASSPTDSNQPQHF.

The chain uses TRBV24-1 and TRBJ2-3, with 10 bases aligning to TRBD2. This CDR3 comprises 15 residues. CDR1 and CDR2 (germline): KGHDR, SFDVKD. Trimming removed 4 bases from V and 5 bases from J; junction bases left unmatched: 5. DNA of the CDR3: TGTGCCACCAGTGAACCTGGACTAGCGGAAGATACGCAGTATTTT. It is translated as CATSEPGLAEDTQYF.

This chain joins TRBV12-3 or TRBV12-4 and TRBJ1-1; no clear D gene. V was pared by 6 bases and J by 5 bases, with 13 bases between. CDR3 length equals 13 residues. CDR3 protein: CASSYDTYTEAFF. DNA for the CDR3: TGTGCCAGCAGCTACGATACTTATACTGAAGCTTTCTTT.

About this clonotype itself: A much larger clone differs from this one at a single base, so this may be a read error. The V and J genes are TRBV9 and TRBJ1-2; D unresolved. The CDR3 is 13 amino acids. V lost 6 bases, J lost 10 bases, and 19 bases lay in between. Germline CDR1 and CDR2: SGDLS and YYNGEE. The CDR3 DNA reads TGTGCCAGCACCGGAGGGATTGGGAGCGACTACACCTTC. The encoded protein is CASTGGIGSDYTF.

V gene TRBV7-9 combines with J gene TRBJ1-5, with 9 bases identical to TRBD1. The CDR3 length is 14 residues. CDR1 SEHNR and CDR2 FQNEAQ come from the germline V gene (reference sequence). Trimming cost V 5 bases and J 7 bases; bases outside gene matches: 6. CDR3 amino acids: CASSQTGGSQPQHF. The CDR3 nucleotides are TGTGCCAGCAGCCAGACAGGGGGGAGCCAGCCCCAGCATTTT. The variable domain in full, completed from reference TRBV7-9 and TRBJ1-5, reads DTGVSQNPRHKITKRGQNVTFRCDPISEHNRLYWYRQTLGQGPEFLTYFQNEAQLEKSRLLSDRFSAERPKGSFSTLEIQRTEQGDSAMYLCASSQTGGSQPQHFGDGTRLSIL.

The table lists this clonotype with a few counts. The CDR3 region is CASSPQPGEAYEQYF. The CDR3 DNA follows: TGCGCCAGCAGCCCCCAACCAGGGGAAGCCTACGAGCAGTACTTC. The J gene is TRBJ2-7, the V gene TRBV5-1; maybe TRBD1 (6 bases). This CDR3 spans 15 amino acids. The V end lost 4 bases, the J end lost 2 bases, and 16 bases lay between the germline ends. The germline gives CDR1 SGHRS, CDR2 YFSETQ. Using reference TRBV5-1 and TRBJ2-7 for the parts outside the CDR3, the full variable domain is KAGVTQTPRYLIKTRGQQVTLSCSPISGHRSVSWYQQTPGQGLQFLFEYFSETQRNKGNFPGRFSGRQFSNSRSEMNVSTLELGDSALYLCASSPQPGEAYEQYFGPGTRLTVT.

As for this clonotype: Since the CDR3 does not end with the conserved phenylalanine or tryptophan, this likely comes from a read error. The limits of the CDR3 on the DNA are not certain, so only TCRdb's listed CDR3 is given. J is TRBJ2-7 and V is TRBV3-1; TRBD1 reflects the table's D call only, with no check against the DNA. The CDR3 length is 12 residues, termini included. Germline V gives CDR1 LGHDT, CDR2 YNNKEL (reference sequence). CDR3 amino acids: CASSQIDRGTYC.

A remark on this clonotype: A clone one base away is much larger, so this may be a read error. The CDR3 protein is CASSLPGTSGGQTQYF. The CDR3 DNA follows: TGCGCCAGCAGCTTGCCCGGGACTAGCGGGGGTCAGACCCAGTACTTC. The chain recombines TRBV5-1 with TRBJ2-7; 14 nucleotides agree with TRBD2. TRBJ2-5 matches the DNA end more closely, so the J call is doubtful. The germline CDR1 and CDR2 sequences are SGHRS and YFSETQ. CDR3 length: 16 residues.

This clonotype showed up just a few times. The rearrangement joins TRBV6-2 or TRBV6-3 to TRBJ1-5, with 7 bases matching TRBD1. With 6 bases clipped from V and 5 bases from J, the junction kept 7 bases outside the gene matches. The CDR3 runs to 14 residues. The germline V gene encodes CDR1 MNHEY and CDR2 SVGEGT. CDR3 nucleotides: TGTGCCAGCAGGACCCGGGACAGCTATCAGCCCCAGCATTTT. This translates into CASRTRDSYQPQHF.

On this clonotype: Given a much more abundant clone one base away, this may be a read error. V is TRBV7-4 and J is TRBJ1-2; D is ambiguous. This CDR3 has 14 residues. The germline V gene has CDR1 SGHVT and CDR2 SQSDAQ. The CDR3 sequence: CVSIHSSADYGYTF. The CDR3 DNA follows: TGTGTCAGCATCCACAGCTCGGCGGACTATGGCTACACCTTC.

This clonotype turned up a few times. The V and J genes are TRBV20-1 and TRBJ2-5, with a possible D match to TRBD2 (6 bases). The CDR3 is 16 residues long. The V end was cut by 6 bases, the J end by 1 base, with 21 bases between. The germline gives CDR1 DFQATT, CDR2 SNEGSKA (reference sequence). This chain's CDR3 is CSAAWPGRRAQETQYF. CDR3 nucleotide sequence: TGCAGTGCCGCGTGGCCAGGGAGGAGGGCCCAAGAGACCCAGTACTTC.

A remark on this clonotype: Given a much more abundant clone one base away, this may be a read error. The genes are TRBV12-5 and TRBJ2-3, with TRBD1 matching over 7 bases. There are 15 residues in the CDR3. Per germline, CDR1 LGHNT and CDR2 FRNRAP. With 5 bases clipped from V and 2 bases from J, the junction kept 7 bases outside the gene matches. DNA for the CDR3: TGTGCTAGTGGTCCGGGACAGCTGTACACAGATACGCAGTATTTT. Translating gives CASGPGQLYTDTQYF.

Concerning this clonotype itself: Possible read error: a much larger clone is one base away. This chain joins TRBV20-1 and TRBJ2-4; possibly TRBD2 for D (6 bases). The germline V gene encodes CDR1 DFQATT and CDR2 SNEGSKA (reference sequence). V was pared by 0 bases and J by 13 bases, with 10 bases between. The CDR3 length is 11 residues. Here the CDR3 DNA reads TGCAGTGCTAGAGAACCGGGGGAGCAGTACTTC. Its translation is CSAREPGEQYF.